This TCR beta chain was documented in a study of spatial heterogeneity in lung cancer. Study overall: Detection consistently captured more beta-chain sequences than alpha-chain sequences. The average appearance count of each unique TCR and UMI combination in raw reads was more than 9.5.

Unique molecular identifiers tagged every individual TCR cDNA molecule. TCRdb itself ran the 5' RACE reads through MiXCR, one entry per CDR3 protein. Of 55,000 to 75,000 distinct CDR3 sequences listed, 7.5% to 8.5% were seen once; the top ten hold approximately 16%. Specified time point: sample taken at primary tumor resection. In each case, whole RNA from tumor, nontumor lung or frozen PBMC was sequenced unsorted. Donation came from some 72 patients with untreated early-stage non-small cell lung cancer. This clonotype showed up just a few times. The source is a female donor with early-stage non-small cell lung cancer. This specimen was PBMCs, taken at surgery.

The CDR3 reads CASSRLAGGLQETQYF. The CDR3 bases are TGCGCCAGCAGTCGACTAGCGGGGGGGCTGCAAGAGACCCAGTACTTC. This chain joins TRBV4-1 and TRBJ2-5; 14 nucleotides align to TRBD2. Germline-derived CDR1 and CDR2 are MGHRA and YSYEKL. CDR3 length: 16 residues. Trimming cost V 6 bases and J 2 bases; bases outside gene matches: 5.